The clone carrying this TCR beta chain occurred a few times. What it binds is unknown. V was trimmed by 0 bases and J by 9 bases, leaving 13 bases between them. The CDR3 totals 14 residues. CDR1 and CDR2 from the germline V gene are SGHDT and YYEEEE. These data come from a study of response to subunit inactivated influenza vaccine. Overall study results and limits: After each seasonal influenza vaccination, few new T cells are recruited, the authors suggested.

TCRdb reanalysed the RT-PCR reads using MiXCR and keeps one entry per CDR3 protein. The sample shows about 520,000 distinct CDR3 sequences, less than 7.5% of them seen only once. The J gene is TRBJ2-4, the V gene TRBV5-6, with D possibly TRBD1 on 6 matching bases. This sequence originates from a man in his fifties or sixties who received an inactivated influenza vaccine. This material consisted of PBMCs from blood, taken roughly 24 months after vaccination. The CDR3, as DNA: TGTGCCAGCAGCTTGGGAGGGGGACGGGGCATTCAGTACTTC. Translation gives CASSLGGGRGIQYF. The whole variable domain, filled in from reference TRBV5-6 and TRBJ2-4, reads DAGVTQSPTHLIKTRGQQVTLRCSPKSGHDTVSWYQQALGQGPQFIFQYYEEEERQRGNFPDRFSGHQFPNYSSELNVNALLLGDSALYLCASSLGGGRGIQYFGAGTRLSVL.